Below are 5 T cell receptor beta chains sequenced from a single sample in a study of blood T cell repertoires in COVID-19 (dated by TCRdb to 2018 to 2020). Libraries were built with the immunoSEQ multiplex PCR assay. Not all clones reach the TCRdb copy of this immuneACCESS table, which keeps in-frame sequences only. Checked studies attribute under half of the gap to unresolved V genes and leave the rest unexplained. The sample contains tens of thousands of clones, around 80% of them found a single time. 10% to 12% of the sample rests with the top ten. Input material: peripheral blood. Every receptor here comes from a man in his sixties or seventies with acute or convalescent COVID-19.

This clone was seen only a few times. The rearrangement links TRBV28 to TRBJ2-7; D not certain. From germline, CDR1 is MDHEN and CDR2 SYDVKM. V shed 10 bases and J shed 1 base, with 8 bases lying between them. The CDR3 totals 11 residues. CDR3 region: CATRASYEQYF. The DNA for the CDR3 is TGTGCCACAAGAGCTTCCTACGAGCAGTACTTC.

The rearrangement joins TRBV5-1 to TRBJ2-3; D is ambiguous. V was pared by 4 bases and J by 2 bases, with 8 bases between. Per the germline V gene, CDR1 is SGHRS and CDR2 is YFSETQ. The CDR3 covers 13 residues. CDR3 coding DNA: TGCGCCAGCAGCGACACCGACACAGATACGCAGTATTTT. Residues: CASSDTDTDTQYF.

The chain couples TRBV27 to TRBJ1-3; D may be TRBD1 (5 bases). V lost 5 bases and J lost 1, with 6 bases in between. Per the germline V gene, CDR1 is MNHEY and CDR2 is SMNVEV (reference sequence). The CDR3 loop spans 13 amino acids. CDR3 nucleotide sequence: TGTGCCAGCAGTGCAGGGTCTGGAAACACCATATATTTT. Residues: CASSAGSGNTIYF.

This clone was observed once. J is TRBJ2-3 and V is TRBV6-1; D is possibly TRBD2 (6 bases). This CDR3 spans 15 amino acids. Looked up from germline, CDR1 is MNHNS and CDR2 is SASEGT. Trimming removed 3 bases at V and 5 bases at J, with 15 bases between. The CDR3 DNA follows: TGTGCCAGCAGTGACCGAGCGGGCGTGGGAGATACGCAGTATTTT. Translation: CASSDRAGVGDTQYF.

The rearrangement links TRBV3-1 (or the pseudogene TRBV3-2) to TRBJ2-5; TRBD2 aligns across 7 bases. CDR1 and CDR2 (germline): LGHDT, YNNKEL (reference sequence). This CDR3 has 13 residues. Losses at the gene ends were 2 bases for V and 5 bases for J; bases not matched to a gene: 2. CDR3 nucleotides: TGTGCCAGCAGCCAAAGGGAGGGGGAGACCCAGTACTTC. Translated: CASSQREGETQYF.